One and the same sample provided the 6 T cell receptor beta chains below, sequenced in a study of blood T cell repertoires in COVID-19. Generated by immunoSEQ multiplex PCR, the TCRdb table keeps only in-frame clones and is missing some. The sample includes 45,000 to 50,000 clones, roughly nine tenths of them seen just once. Sequenced: peripheral blood. The receptors come from a human donor in a cohort sampled during active COVID-19.

This clone appeared a single time. The chain joins TRBV5-4 to TRBJ2-7; D is perhaps TRBD2 (6 bases). Deletions cut 3 bases from V and 4 bases from J, with 11 bases between. CDR1 and CDR2 from the germline V gene are SGHNT and YYREEE (reference sequence). This CDR3 is 13 amino acids long. CDR3 DNA: TGTGCCAGCAGCTGGGAGACTAGTTACGAGCAGTACTTC. Amino acid sequence: CASSWETSYEQYF.

The chain couples TRBV19 to TRBJ2-7; 7 bases align to TRBD1. Germline V gene data show CDR1 as LNHDA and CDR2 as SQIVND (reference sequence). Unmatched junction bases numbered 16, after V lost 5 bases and J lost 6 bases. The CDR3 totals 16 residues. The CDR3 nucleotides are TGTGCCAGTAGTCCGGGGCCGGGACAGCTAACCGGCGAGCAGTACTTC. Translated: CASSPGPGQLTGEQYF.

Only one count was recorded for this clone. The chain joins TRBV7-3 to TRBJ2-1; TRBD2 aligns across 9 bases. V trimming: 3 bases; J trimming: 7 bases; junction bases outside the gene matches: 7. Germline lookup yields CDR1 SGHTA and CDR2 FQGTGA. This CDR3 has 15 residues. The DNA for the CDR3 is TGTGCCAGCAGCTTCGAGTTAGCGGGGGCTAATGAGCAGTTCTTC. This translates into CASSFELAGANEQFF.

The chain employs TRBV9 and TRBJ1-4; 7 bases agree with TRBD1. Germline V lookup: CDR1 SGDLS, CDR2 YYNGEE. This CDR3 comprises 16 residues. V lost 0 bases and J lost 5; bases outside the gene matches: 7. CDR3 amino acids: CASSVGDSWTNEKLFF. The CDR3 DNA reads TGTGCCAGCAGCGTAGGGGACAGTTGGACGAATGAAAAACTGTTTTTT.

This chain uses TRBV11-2 with TRBJ2-7, with D possibly being TRBD1 (6 bases). Trimming stripped 6 bases from V and 5 bases from J, with 11 bases between. The V gene's germline CDR1 is SGHAT and CDR2 FQNNGV. This CDR3 comprises 12 residues. CDR3 region: CASRLQGNEQYF. As DNA, the CDR3 is TGTGCCAGCAGGCTACAGGGAAACGAGCAGTACTTC.

The rearrangement uses TRBV9 and TRBJ2-7, with 8 bases matching TRBD1. CDR3 size: 13 residues. Germline CDR1 is SGDLS and CDR2 is YYNGEE. V trimming: 4 bases; J trimming: 6 bases; junction bases outside the gene matches: 6. In nucleotides, the CDR3 is TGTGCCAGCAGCCCAGGGGGCGGAAGCGAGCAGTACTTC. It is translated as CASSPGGGSEQYF.